The next 32 T cell receptor beta chains were all read from a single sample in a study of cytomegalovirus exposure and HLA in healthy donors. PCR primers comprised 60 Vbeta and 13 Jbeta primers. Sequencing was performed with immunoSEQ multiplex PCR; in TCRdb, only in-frame clones are kept and a portion is missing. The sample holds tens of thousands of clones; about 70% are singletons and the top ten take around 6.5%. Sequencing was performed on PBMCs. These receptors originate from a woman aged 50 to 60 in good health and CMV-seropositive.

A few counts support this clone. The DNA for the CDR3 is TGTGCCCTTCTCCGACTAGCGGAGTTCTACAATGAGCAGTTCTTC. Its protein product is CALLRLAEFYNEQFF. V is TRBV7-9 and J is TRBJ2-1, with 9 bases lining up with TRBD2. Germline V gives CDR1 SEHNR, CDR2 FQNEAQ (reference sequence). CDR3 size: 15 residues. J was trimmed by 3 bases and V by 11 bases; bases with no gene match: 11.

The V and J genes are TRBV29-1 and TRBJ2-2; D might be TRBD2 (6 bases). Germline V CDR1 and CDR2: SQVTM, ANQGSEA. V lost 4 bases, J lost 6 bases, and 12 bases lay in between. This CDR3 contains 13 residues. CDR3 sequence reads: CSVGGVESGELFF. The CDR3 nucleotides read TGCAGCGTTGGGGGGGTGGAGTCCGGGGAGCTGTTTTTT.

The chain combines TRBV2 with TRBJ2-7, with D possibly TRBD1 on 5 matching bases. The CDR3 runs to 13 residues. The germline CDR1 and CDR2 sequences are SNHLY and FYNNEI. V gave up 5 bases and J gave up 9 bases, with 17 bases separating them. CDR3 bases: TGTGCCAGCAGTCCCCTAAAAGAAAGGGGGCAGTACTTC. Translated, it gives CASSPLKERGQYF. The full variable domain, completed using reference TRBV2 and TRBJ2-7, is EPEVTQTPSHQVTQMGQEVILRCVPISNHLYFYWYRQILGQKVEFLVSFYNNEISEKSEIFDDQFSVERPDGSNFTLKIRSTKLEDSAMYFCASSPLKERGQYFGPGTRLTVT.

The chain combines TRBV7-9 with TRBJ2-3, with D perhaps matching TRBD1 (6 bases). Germline CDR1 SEHNR, CDR2 FQNEAQ (reference sequence). The length of the CDR3 is 14 residues. The V end was cut by 1 base, the J end by 6 bases, with 11 bases between. CDR3 in amino acids: CASSLGQGMDTQYF. CDR3 coding DNA: TGTGCCAGCAGCTTAGGCCAGGGGATGGATACGCAGTATTTT.

The rearrangement links TRBV28 to TRBJ2-7, with a weak D call TRBD2 (5 bases). This CDR3 is 14 amino acids long. Trimming took off 7 bases at V and 3 bases at J, with 16 bases between the two ends. The germline CDR1 and CDR2 sequences are MDHEN and SYDVKM. This CDR3 reads CASTSPGRGYEQYF. The CDR3 region has the DNA TGTGCCAGCACGTCCCCGGGCCGGGGCTACGAGCAGTACTTC.

This clone showed up just a few times. One junction end does not reproduce the germline sequence, and a read error may be involved. The chain uses TRBV7-7 and TRBJ2-7, with 9 bases identical to TRBD2. The CDR3 length is 13 residues. Germline V gives CDR1 SSHAT, CDR2 FNYEAQ (reference sequence). The CDR3 sequence is CASSAGGGYEQYF. Here the CDR3 DNA reads TGTGCTAGCAGTGCGGGAGGGGGCTACGAGCAGTACTTC.

This clone was counted between two and nine times. This chain links TRBV5-6 with TRBJ2-6; no reliable D call. Between the trimmed V and J ends, which lost 8 bases and 2 bases, there was a span of 8 bases. This CDR3 region has 13 residues. From germline, CDR1 is SGHDT and CDR2 YYEEEE. Written as DNA, the CDR3 is TGTGCCAGTTGCGTAGCTGGGGCCAACGTCCTGACTTTC. Protein product: CASCVAGANVLTF.

V is TRBV4-1 and J is TRBJ1-2; 8 bases match TRBD1. Germline V CDR1 and CDR2: MGHRA, YSYEKL. V shed 3 bases, J shed 7 bases, and the junction held 7 bases outside the gene matches. The CDR3 contains 14 residues. CDR3 protein: CASSQVRTGTGYTF. CDR3 nucleotides: TGCGCCAGCAGCCAGGTCAGGACAGGGACTGGCTACACCTTC.

This clone was counted a few times. The chain combines TRBV25-1 with TRBJ2-3; 9 bases map to TRBD1. Germline loops: CDR1 MGHDK, CDR2 SYGVNS. The V gene end was trimmed by 8 bases and the J gene end by 6 bases; junction bases not matched to a gene: 9. There are 14 residues in the CDR3. The CDR3: CASEGTGISDTQYF. The CDR3 DNA is TGTGCCAGCGAAGGGACAGGGATCTCTGATACGCAGTATTTT.

Here the CDR3 DNA reads TGTGCCAGCAGCAGGGACAGGGAGAATCAGCCCCAGCATTTT. Its translation is CASSRDRENQPQHF. The rearrangement links TRBV7-9 to TRBJ1-5, with 9 bases matching TRBD1. From germline, CDR1 is SEHNR and CDR2 FQNEAQ (reference sequence). With 5 bases clipped from V and 4 bases from J, the junction kept 3 bases outside the gene matches. CDR3 length: 14 residues.

The gene calls are TRBV6-5 and TRBJ2-5; 14 nucleotides match TRBD2. Trimming cost V 4 bases and J 3 bases; bases outside gene matches: 4. The CDR3 spans 16 residues. CDR1 MNHEY and CDR2 SVGAGI come from the germline V gene. The CDR3 spells CASSSRGLAGEETQYF. CDR3 sequence (DNA): TGTGCCAGCAGTTCGAGGGGACTAGCGGGAGAAGAGACCCAGTACTTC.

The CDR3 DNA reads TGTGCCAGCAGTGAAATAACGGGGGACAAAAACATTCAGTACTTC. The encoded protein is CASSEITGDKNIQYF. The gene calls are TRBV6-1 and TRBJ2-4; a possible D gene is TRBD2 (6 bases). CDR3 length: 15 amino acids. Germline V gene lookup returns CDR1 MNHNS and CDR2 SASEGT. Trimming shortened V by 2 bases and J by 3 bases, and 11 bases separated the two germline ends.

The gene calls are TRBV5-6 and TRBJ2-7; tentatively, D is TRBD1 (5 bases). The CDR3 extends over 13 amino acids. With 3 bases removed from V and 7 bases from J, the gap between germline ends came to 14 bases. Germline V gene lookup returns CDR1 SGHDT and CDR2 YYEEEE. In DNA form, the CDR3 reads TGTGCCAGCAGCTCGCAGGGAATTGAAGAGCAGTACTTC. As protein: CASSSQGIEEQYF.

This chain connects TRBV30 to TRBJ2-7; tentative D call: TRBD2 (6 bases). Germline CDR1 reads GTSNPN; CDR2 reads SVGIG (reference sequence). The CDR3 is 13 residues long. The V and J ends lost 0 bases and 5 bases respectively, with 11 bases between them. CDR3 coding DNA: TGTGCCTGGAGTGTACGGGGAGGAGACGAGCAGTACTTC. It translates to CAWSVRGGDEQYF.

With regard to this clone: The junction and the germline gene differ at one end; a read error may be behind it. This sequence joins TRBV7-9 and TRBJ1-2; D may be TRBD1 (5 bases). From germline, CDR1 is SEHNR and CDR2 FQNEAQ (reference sequence). This CDR3 is 13 amino acids long. CDR3 amino acids: CSSQRGGNYGYTF. DNA of the CDR3: TGTTCCAGCCAGCGGGGGGGTAACTATGGCTACACCTTC.

This clone was observed a handful of times. V is TRBV6-5 and J is TRBJ2-7; 7 positions match TRBD2. The CDR3 is made up of 15 amino acids. Trimming removed 2 bases from V and 6 bases from J; junction bases left unmatched: 10. Germline V gene sequence: CDR1 MNHEY, CDR2 SVGAGI. CDR3 sequence reads: CASSYEVGGPFEQYF. In DNA, the CDR3 is TGTGCCAGCAGTTACGAGGTGGGAGGGCCGTTCGAGCAGTACTTC.

This clone was counted a few times. The chain joins TRBV29-1 to TRBJ2-5; 12 nucleotides line up with TRBD2. There are 13 residues in the CDR3. Germline assignment: CDR1 SQVTM and CDR2 ANQGSEA. The J segment lost 4 bases and the V segment lost 6 bases, leaving 3 bases of the junction unmatched. CDR3 DNA sequence: TGCAGCGTATCTAGCGGGAGGGTAGAGACCCAGTACTTC. Its translation is CSVSSGRVETQYF. Full variable domain (rest looked up from reference TRBV29-1 and TRBJ2-5): SAVISQKPSRDICQRGTSLTIQCQVDSQVTMMFWYRQQPGQSLTLIATANQGSEATYESGFVIDKFPISRPNLTFSTLTVSNMSPEDSSIYLCSVSSGRVETQYFGPGTRLLVL.

As concerns this clone: A junction end diverges from the germline sequence, so it may reflect a read error. The J gene is TRBJ2-1, the V gene TRBV6-5; possible D gene TRBD2, 5 bases. Germline CDR1 is MNHEY and CDR2 is SVGAGI. The CDR3 has 14 amino acids. Written as DNA, the CDR3 is TGTACCAGCAGTTACTCGAATAGCGAGAATGAGCAGTTCTTC. This gives the protein CTSSYSNSENEQFF.

Only a few counts were recorded for this clone. The V call is TRBV27, the J call TRBJ1-2; D gene ambiguous. Germline CDR1 reads MNHEY; CDR2 reads SMNVEV (reference sequence). V was pared by 3 bases and J by 2 bases, with 7 bases between. The CDR3 runs to 13 residues. The DNA of the CDR3 is TGTGCCAGCAGTTTTGGGAGAAACTATGGCTACACCTTC. Encoded protein: CASSFGRNYGYTF.

V and J are TRBV6-5 and TRBJ1-3; the match to TRBD1 covers 9 bases. The V gene end was trimmed by 6 bases and the J gene end by 3 bases; junction bases not matched to a gene: 6. There are 15 residues in the CDR3. The V gene's germline CDR1 is MNHEY and CDR2 SVGAGI. DNA for the CDR3: TGTGCCAGCAGGGAACAGGGGGCGCTTGGAAACACCATATATTTT. Its protein is CASREQGALGNTIYF.

The chain combines TRBV19 with TRBJ1-5; tentative D call: TRBD1 (5 bases). The germline V and J ends were trimmed by 5 bases and 6 bases, with 14 bases remaining between them. The CDR3 consists of 14 residues. Germline CDR1 is LNHDA and CDR2 is SQIVND (reference sequence). In nucleotides, the CDR3 is TGTGCCAGTAGTGTCTTTCAGGGTAGTCAGCCCCAGCATTTT. Translated, it gives CASSVFQGSQPQHF.

This clone was recorded a few times. The J gene is TRBJ2-4, the V gene TRBV1; the D call of TRBD2 is as the table states it, not checked on the DNA. TRBV1 is annotated as a pseudogene. The CDR3 extends over 21 amino acids. The CDR3 nucleotides are TGCACCAGCAGCCAAGATCACGGGAGGCCCAGGAGTTTAGTAGCCAAAAACATTCAGTACTTC. Translated, it gives CTSSQDHGRPRSLVAKNIQYF.

This chain links TRBV30 with TRBJ1-3, with a tentative D call TRBD1 (5 bases). The CDR3 length is 14 residues. Per germline, CDR1 GTSNPN and CDR2 SVGIG (reference sequence). V was clipped by 4 bases and J by 2 bases, with 12 bases between them. This CDR3 reads CAWTTGYAGNTIYF. The DNA of the CDR3 is TGTGCCTGGACCACAGGATACGCTGGAAACACCATATATTTT.

V and J are TRBV6-1 and TRBJ2-7; D is possibly TRBD2 (5 bases). The CDR3 runs to 13 residues. The germline CDR1 and CDR2 sequences are MNHNS and SASEGT. Trimming took off 4 bases at V and 3 bases at J, with 10 bases between the two ends. In DNA form, the CDR3 reads TGTGCCAGCAGTGCGCGCCGGGACTACGAGCAGTACTTC. This encodes CASSARRDYEQYF.

This clone was detected a few times. The chain is built from TRBV19 and TRBJ1-1; 10 nucleotides line up with TRBD1. Unmatched junction bases numbered 6, after V lost 10 bases and J lost 7 bases. Germline CDR1 reads LNHDA; CDR2 reads SQIVND (reference sequence). This CDR3 has 12 residues. The CDR3 region is CATRDRGYEAFF. CDR3 bases: TGTGCCACCAGGGACAGGGGTTATGAAGCTTTCTTT.

In this sample, this clone turned up a few times. V and J are TRBV2 and TRBJ2-7, with 12 bases matching TRBD2. Per the germline V gene, CDR1 is SNHLY and CDR2 is FYNNEI. The CDR3 consists of 13 residues. Germline trimming cut 7 bases from V and 3 bases from J; bases unmatched to any gene: 1. The CDR3 loop is CASTSGRGYEQYF. For the CDR3, the DNA is TGTGCCAGCACTAGCGGGAGGGGCTACGAGCAGTACTTC.

This clone has a handful of counts. The chain employs TRBV7-9 and TRBJ1-4, with 7 bases matching TRBD1. Germline V gene data show CDR1 as SEHNR and CDR2 as FQNEAQ (reference sequence). There are 15 residues in the CDR3. Trimming at V came to 1 base and at J to 6 bases, leaving 5 bases not matched to a gene. This CDR3 is CASSLVGGAYEKLFF. As DNA, the CDR3 is TGTGCCAGCAGCTTAGTAGGGGGCGCGTATGAAAAACTGTTTTTT.

The chain is built from TRBV9 and TRBJ1-3; TRBD1 is a possible D gene (5 bases). Between the trimmed V and J ends, which lost 0 bases and 6 bases, there was a span of 13 bases. This CDR3 region has 15 residues. CDR1 SGDLS and CDR2 YYNGEE come from the germline V gene. As DNA, the CDR3 is TGTGCCAGCAGCGTAGGCTTAGGGGAGGAAAACACCATATATTTT. Its protein product is CASSVGLGEENTIYF.

CDR3 nucleotides: TGTGCCATCAGTGAGTCGACAGACTCGTCTGTTGGCTACACCTTC. It is translated as CAISESTDSSVGYTF. The chain uses TRBV10-3 and TRBJ1-2, with D perhaps matching TRBD1 (5 bases). Trimming left V 0 bases short and J 7 bases short, with 15 bases between. CDR3 length: 15 amino acids. Germline V CDR1 and CDR2: ENHRY, SYGVKD.

The J gene is TRBJ2-4, the V gene TRBV5-6; maybe TRBD1 (5 bases). The CDR3 covers 14 residues. With 3 bases removed from V and 8 bases from J, the gap between germline ends came to 15 bases. Germline V gene lookup returns CDR1 SGHDT and CDR2 YYEEEE. The CDR3 reads CASSYDPKGDIQYF. DNA of the CDR3: TGTGCCAGCAGCTATGATCCTAAAGGGGACATTCAGTACTTC. The complete variable domain, with remaining parts taken from reference TRBV5-6 and TRBJ2-4, reads DAGVTQSPTHLIKTRGQQVTLRCSPKSGHDTVSWYQQALGQGPQFIFQYYEEEERQRGNFPDRFSGHQFPNYSSELNVNALLLGDSALYLCASSYDPKGDIQYFGAGTRLSVL.

This clone was observed a few times. The V gene is TRBV4-1, the J gene TRBJ1-3, with a tentative D call TRBD1 (5 bases). V dropped 4 bases and J dropped 2 bases, with 12 bases sitting between them. Germline V gene data show CDR1 as MGHRA and CDR2 as YSYEKL. The CDR3 has 15 amino acids. In DNA, the CDR3 is TGCGCCAGCAGCCGCGTCCTGGGGCCTGGAAACACCATATATTTT. Amino acids: CASSRVLGPGNTIYF.

The J gene is TRBJ2-7, the V gene TRBV27, with D tentatively TRBD2 (6 bases). CDR1 is MNHEY, CDR2 SMNVEV, per germline (reference sequence). This CDR3 contains 12 residues. V gave up 2 bases and J gave up 8 bases, with 10 bases separating them. The CDR3 sequence is CASSLDGGKQYF. The CDR3 bases are TGTGCCAGCAGTTTAGATGGGGGGAAGCAGTACTTC.